Reported below is one T cell receptor (beta chain). The data were taken from a study of T cell changes during pregnancy in multiple sclerosis. Sequencing used immunoSEQ multiplex PCR; TCRdb keeps in-frame clones, though not all of them. Here the sample spans about 48,000 clones, over 85% being singletons. V gave up 8 bases and J gave up 4 bases; unmatched junction bases: 5. Per the germline V gene, CDR1 is SGHTA and CDR2 is FQGTGA. The CDR3 has 15 amino acids. The rearrangement uses TRBV7-3 and TRBJ2-3; TRBD2 aligns across 14 bases. The input for sequencing was CD4+ T cells from peripheral blood mononuclear cells, taken in the first trimester of pregnancy. The sequence derives from a female donor with multiple sclerosis, enrolled in a pregnancy study. CDR3 sequence reads: CASGLAGGNADTQYF. The CDR3 DNA reads TGTGCCAGCGGACTAGCGGGGGGAAACGCAGATACGCAGTATTTT.